This T cell receptor (beta chain) is from a study of T cell repertoires in cytomegalovirus infection. Turning to the study itself: Based on public TCR beta signatures, there were indications of CMV infection and of a matching HLA type.

This CDR3 has 18 residues. Trimming removed 4 bases from V and 3 bases from J; junction bases left unmatched: 7. Germline V gene sequence: CDR1 SGHNT, CDR2 YENEEA. This clonotype has a handful of counts. TCRdb recomputed calls from the reads with MiXCR, one row per CDR3 protein. The sample records 250,000 to 300,000 distinct CDR3 sequences, around 9% being singletons. The chain joins TRBV11-3 to TRBJ2-6; 12 bases line up with TRBD1. Material: PBMCs. The sequence came from a human donor in good health (CMV status not recorded). Some clones in this sample may be carry-over from other donors' samples. CDR3 amino acids: CASSWTGTGGDGANVLTF. CDR3 DNA: TGTGCCAGCAGCTGGACCGGGACAGGGGGCGATGGGGCCAACGTCCTGACTTTC.